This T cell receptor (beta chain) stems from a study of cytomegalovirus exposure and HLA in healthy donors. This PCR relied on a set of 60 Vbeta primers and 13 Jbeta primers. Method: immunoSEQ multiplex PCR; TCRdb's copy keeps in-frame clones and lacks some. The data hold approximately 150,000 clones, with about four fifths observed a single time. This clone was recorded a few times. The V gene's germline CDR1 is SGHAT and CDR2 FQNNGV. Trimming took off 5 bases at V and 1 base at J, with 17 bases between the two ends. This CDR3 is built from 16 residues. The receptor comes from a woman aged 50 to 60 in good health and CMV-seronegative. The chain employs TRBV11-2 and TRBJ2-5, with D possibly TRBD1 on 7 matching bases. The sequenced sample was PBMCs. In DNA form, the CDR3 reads TGTGCCAGCAGCCCCAGGGGGGCAATGACCCAAGAGACCCAGTACTTC. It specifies CASSPRGAMTQETQYF.